This TCR beta chain was identified in a study of CD8 T cells in ankylosing spondylitis. Findings and caveats of the study: Blood from ankylosing spondylitis patients appeared to carry a characteristic roughly eight-variant TCR beta motif. Reported data indicate significant enrichment of disease-linked clones within matched ankylosing spondylitis synovial fluid.

Germline-derived CDR1 and CDR2 are SGHRS and YFSETQ. The length of the CDR3 is 15 residues. V was pared by 4 bases and J by 2 bases, with 8 bases of the junction left unmatched. TCRdb passed the 5' RACE reads through MiXCR, listing each CDR3 protein once. The table has 150,000 to 200,000 distinct CDR3 sequences, around a third seen once. Turning to this clonotype: The antigen remains undetermined.

The rearrangement joins TRBV5-1 to TRBJ2-7; TRBD2 aligns across 8 bases. Source material: synovial fluid, either unsorted or a sorted T cell fraction (not recorded which). The sequence was collected from a male donor with ankylosing spondylitis. This CDR3 is CASSHGSGAPYEQYF. As DNA, the CDR3 is TGCGCCAGCAGCCACGGTAGCGGGGCCCCCTACGAGCAGTACTTC.